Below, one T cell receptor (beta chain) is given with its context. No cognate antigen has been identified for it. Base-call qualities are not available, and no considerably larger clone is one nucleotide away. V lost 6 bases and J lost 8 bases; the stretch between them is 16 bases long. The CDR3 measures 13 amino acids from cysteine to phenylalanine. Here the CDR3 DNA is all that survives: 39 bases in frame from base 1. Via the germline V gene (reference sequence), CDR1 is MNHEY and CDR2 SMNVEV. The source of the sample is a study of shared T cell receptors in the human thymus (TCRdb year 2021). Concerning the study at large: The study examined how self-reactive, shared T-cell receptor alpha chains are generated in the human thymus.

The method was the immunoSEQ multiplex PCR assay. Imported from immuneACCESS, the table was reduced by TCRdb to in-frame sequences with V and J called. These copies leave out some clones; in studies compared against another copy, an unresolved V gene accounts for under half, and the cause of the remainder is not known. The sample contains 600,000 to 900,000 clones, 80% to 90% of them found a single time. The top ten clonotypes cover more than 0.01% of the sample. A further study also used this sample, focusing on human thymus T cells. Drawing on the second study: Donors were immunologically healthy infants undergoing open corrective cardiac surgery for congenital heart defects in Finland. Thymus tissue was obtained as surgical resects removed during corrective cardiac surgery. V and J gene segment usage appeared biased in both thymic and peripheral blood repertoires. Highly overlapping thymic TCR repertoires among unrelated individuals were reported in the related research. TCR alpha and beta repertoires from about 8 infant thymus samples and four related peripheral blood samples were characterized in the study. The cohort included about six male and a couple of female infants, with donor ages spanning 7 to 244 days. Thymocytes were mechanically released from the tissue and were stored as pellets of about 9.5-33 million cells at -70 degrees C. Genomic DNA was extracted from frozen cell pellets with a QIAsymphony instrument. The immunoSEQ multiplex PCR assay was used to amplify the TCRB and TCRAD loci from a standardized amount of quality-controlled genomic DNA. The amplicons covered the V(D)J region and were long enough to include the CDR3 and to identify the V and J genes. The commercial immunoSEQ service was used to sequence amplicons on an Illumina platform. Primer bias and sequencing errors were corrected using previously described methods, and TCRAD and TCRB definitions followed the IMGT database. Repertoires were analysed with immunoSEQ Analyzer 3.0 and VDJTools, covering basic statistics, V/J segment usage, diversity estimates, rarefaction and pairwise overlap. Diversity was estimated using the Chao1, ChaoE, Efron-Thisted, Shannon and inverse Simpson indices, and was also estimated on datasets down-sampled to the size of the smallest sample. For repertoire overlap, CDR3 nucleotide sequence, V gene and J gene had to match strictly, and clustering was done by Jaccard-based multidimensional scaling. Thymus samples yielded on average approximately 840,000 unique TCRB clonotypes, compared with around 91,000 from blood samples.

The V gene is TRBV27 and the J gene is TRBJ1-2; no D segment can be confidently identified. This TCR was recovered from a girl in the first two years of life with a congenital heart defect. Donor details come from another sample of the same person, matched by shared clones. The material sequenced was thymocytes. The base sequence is TGTGCCAGCAGGGGCAGGTCGGCGAAAGGCTACACCTTC. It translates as CASRGRSAKGYTF.